The subject of this entry is one T cell receptor (beta chain). The sample is drawn from a study of siplizumab effects on memory and regulatory T cells. Assay: immunoSEQ multiplex PCR; the TCRdb copy retains only in-frame clones and omits some. This table has over 100,000 clones, 90% to 95% appearing once. Per the germline V gene, CDR1 is SNHLY and CDR2 is FYNNEI. This CDR3 contains 15 residues. Trimming removed 9 bases from V and 7 bases from J; junction bases left unmatched: 11. The sequence was obtained from a human donor in good health. Sequencing was performed on CD4+ T cells sorted from blood. The chain recombines TRBV2 with TRBJ1-4; 10 positions match TRBD1. The CDR3 loop reads CARGGTGVRGEKLFF. As DNA, the CDR3 is TGTGCCAGAGGCGGGACAGGGGTTCGTGGTGAAAAACTGTTTTTT.